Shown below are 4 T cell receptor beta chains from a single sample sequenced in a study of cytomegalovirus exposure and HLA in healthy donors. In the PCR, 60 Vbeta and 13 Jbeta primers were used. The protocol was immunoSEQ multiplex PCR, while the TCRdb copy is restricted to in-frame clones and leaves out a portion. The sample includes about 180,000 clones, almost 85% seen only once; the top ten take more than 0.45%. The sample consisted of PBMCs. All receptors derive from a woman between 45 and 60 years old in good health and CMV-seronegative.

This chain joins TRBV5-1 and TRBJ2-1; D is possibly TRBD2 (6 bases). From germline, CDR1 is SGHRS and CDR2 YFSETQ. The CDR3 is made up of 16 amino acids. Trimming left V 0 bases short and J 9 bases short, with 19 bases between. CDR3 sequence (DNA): TGCGCCAGCAGCTTGGAGGGGACTCTGTCTACCGGTGAGCAGTTCTTC. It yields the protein CASSLEGTLSTGEQFF.

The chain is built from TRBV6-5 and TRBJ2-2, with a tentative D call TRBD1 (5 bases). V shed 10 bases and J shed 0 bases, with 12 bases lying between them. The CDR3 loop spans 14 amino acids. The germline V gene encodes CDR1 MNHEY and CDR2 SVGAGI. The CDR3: CATLLTANTGELFF. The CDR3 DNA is TGTGCCACCCTTTTGACAGCGAACACCGGGGAGCTGTTTTTT.

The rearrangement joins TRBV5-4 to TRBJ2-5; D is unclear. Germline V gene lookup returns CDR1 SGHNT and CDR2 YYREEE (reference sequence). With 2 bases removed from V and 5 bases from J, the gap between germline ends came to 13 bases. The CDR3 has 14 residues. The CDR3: CASSFVGPGETQYF. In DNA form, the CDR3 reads TGTGCCAGCAGCTTCGTAGGCCCCGGGGAGACCCAGTACTTC.

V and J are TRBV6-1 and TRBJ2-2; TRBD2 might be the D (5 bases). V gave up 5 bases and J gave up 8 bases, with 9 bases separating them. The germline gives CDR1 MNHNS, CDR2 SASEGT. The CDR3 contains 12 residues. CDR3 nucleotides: TGTGCCAGCAGTCTAACGGGGGGGGAGCTGTTTTTT. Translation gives CASSLTGGELFF.